The clone carrying this T cell receptor beta chain was seen a few times. Its target is unknown. The record originates from a study of regulatory T cells in long-lasting Graves disease. Study-level information: Persistence in Graves' disease required over 5 years of antithyroid drugs plus positive TSH receptor antibodies.

The CDR3 contains 12 residues. V was pared by 9 bases and J by 3 bases, with 10 bases between. From germline, CDR1 is KGHDR and CDR2 SFDVKD. The time point: persistent/refractory GD, antithyroid drugs over 5 years with positive TRAb. Making the TCR library involved RNA that had been extracted from PBMCs. Relying on iRepertoire HTBI primers and Arm-PCR of CDR3 regions, the team built TCR beta libraries. TCRdb redid the calling of the multiplex PCR reads with MiXCR, one entry per CDR3 protein. The profile shows almost 350,000 distinct CDR3 sequences, 15% to 20% of them singletons. General study findings and limits: Persistent disease exhibited a predilection for TRBV28, TRBJ1-2 and TRBJ2-5. New patients shared roughly 960 public clonotypes, and persistent patients shared more, with under 3,000. Newly diagnosed Graves' patients exceeded persistent ones in TCR diversity.

The material sequenced was peripheral blood mononuclear cells (PBMCs), taken when the disease was refractory, from a patient treated with antithyroid drugs. This clonotype was sampled from a female donor with Graves disease. The rearrangement links TRBV24-1 to TRBJ1-2; the D is unclear. This CDR3 is CATVGGDYGYTF. For the CDR3, the DNA is TGTGCCACCGTGGGCGGGGACTATGGCTACACCTTC.